Detailed here is one T cell receptor beta chain. The data are from a study of blood T cell repertoires in COVID-19. Study background: Samples representing acute and convalescent COVID-19 were sourced from the United States, Italy and Spain. In each case, the material was cDNA or gDNA derived from T cells, B-cell-depleted T cells, or PBMCs.

Original methodology: It was from reference gene primer amplification that nucleated cell counts were estimated. Clones were read by immunoSEQ multiplex PCR, and TCRdb kept only the in-frame ones, dropping some. The DNA gave D and trimming, while V, J and clone size come from that table. The sample lists just under 45,000 clones, around nine tenths occurring once. The CDR3 runs to 18 residues. Seattle enrolled patients during active infection and tracked them longitudinally. The source of this sequence is a man in his forties or fifties with COVID-19, enrolled during active disease. The sample was peripheral blood. The gene calls are TRBV12-1 and TRBJ2-2; the table assigns TRBD2, which was not confirmed against the DNA. TRBV12-1 is listed as a pseudogene. The CDR3 here is CASSLSGTSGSTTGELFF. Here the CDR3 DNA reads TGTGCCAGCAGCTTGTCCGGGACTAGCGGGAGCACCACCGGGGAGCTGTTTTTT.